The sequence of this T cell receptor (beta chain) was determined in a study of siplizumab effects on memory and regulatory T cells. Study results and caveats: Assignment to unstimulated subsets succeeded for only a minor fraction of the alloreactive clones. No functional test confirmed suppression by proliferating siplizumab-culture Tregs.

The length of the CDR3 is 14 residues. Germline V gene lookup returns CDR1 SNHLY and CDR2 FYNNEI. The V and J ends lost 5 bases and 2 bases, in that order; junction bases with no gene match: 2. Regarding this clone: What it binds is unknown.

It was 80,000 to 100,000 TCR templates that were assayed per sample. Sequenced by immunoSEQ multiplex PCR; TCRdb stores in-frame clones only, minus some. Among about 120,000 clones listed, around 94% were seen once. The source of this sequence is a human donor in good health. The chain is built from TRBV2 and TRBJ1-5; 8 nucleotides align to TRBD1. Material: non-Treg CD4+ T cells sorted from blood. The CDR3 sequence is CASSPDRGNQPQHF. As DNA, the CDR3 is TGTGCCAGCAGTCCGGACAGGGGCAATCAGCCCCAGCATTTT.